This T cell receptor beta chain came from a study of long-term antiretroviral therapy in people with HIV. General study points: All blood samples came from the years 2004 to 2017, possibly under older ART regimens.

Runs used v3.0 of the immunoSEQ assay and were done at survey level. Here immunoSEQ multiplex PCR was the method, and the copy in TCRdb shows in-frame clones only, minus some. Of fewer than 25,000 clones listed, 85% to 95% are singletons. V gave up 2 bases and J gave up 2 bases; unmatched junction bases: 0. This CDR3 is built from 14 residues. Germline values: CDR1 MNHEY, CDR2 SVGAGI. A remark on this clone: The target antigen is unknown.

The starting material was unsorted PBMCs, obtained about 4.7 years after starting antiretroviral therapy. This clonotype originated in a woman aged 50 to 60 with HIV. V gene TRBV6-5 combines with J gene TRBJ1-5; 7 positions agree with TRBD1. Here the CDR3 reads CASSYGQGNQPQHF. The DNA of the CDR3 is TGTGCCAGCAGTTACGGACAGGGCAATCAGCCCCAGCATTTT.